This T cell receptor beta chain derives from a study of blood T cell repertoires in COVID-19. Study context: PBMCs, B-cell-depleted T cells, or T cells were the source of the cDNA or gDNA that made up the material.

This clone came up once. Losses at the gene ends were 6 bases for V and 4 bases for J; bases not matched to a gene: 1. CDR1 LNHDA and CDR2 SQIVND come from the germline V gene (reference sequence). CDR3 length: 13 amino acids. Per the study methods: Estimation of nucleated cell counts relied on the amplification of reference gene primers. TCRdb's table, derived via immunoSEQ multiplex PCR, lists solely in-frame clones and lacks some. From that table come the V and J calls and clone size; the DNA was used to work out D and trimming. The top ten hold about 10% of the sample, which has more than 350,000 clones, 87% seen once.

Material for sequencing was peripheral blood. The V gene is TRBV19, the J gene TRBJ2-7, with TRBD2 matching over 12 bases. This receptor was identified in a woman aged 25-40 years with COVID-19, enrolled during active disease. The CDR3 region is CASRTSGGYEQYF. The CDR3, as DNA: TGTGCCAGTAGGACTAGCGGGGGTTACGAGCAGTACTTC. Filled out from reference TRBV19 and TRBJ2-7, the complete variable domain reads DGGITQSPKYLFRKEGQNVTLSCEQNLNHDAMYWYRQDPGQGLRLIYYSQIVNDFQKGDIAEGYSVSREKKESFPLTVTSAQKNPTAFYLCASRTSGGYEQYFGPGTRLTVT.